One sample yielded the 13 T cell receptor beta chains listed below, sequenced in a study of blood T cell repertoires in COVID-19. TCRdb's table, derived via immunoSEQ multiplex PCR, lists solely in-frame clones and lacks some. This table has around 130,000 clones, around 83% appearing once. Sequenced material: PBMCs or T cells enriched from blood (not recorded which). These receptors all stem from a woman in her 30s who had recovered from COVID-19.

This clone was seen more than once but under ten times. The chain combines TRBV7-6 with TRBJ1-5; 7 bases are shared with TRBD1. Per germline, CDR1 SGHVS and CDR2 FNYEAQ. The CDR3 is 14 amino acids. Germline trimming cut 5 bases from V and 7 bases from J; bases unmatched to any gene: 8. CDR3 sequence reads: CASSPRQGSQPQHF. CDR3 DNA sequence: TGTGCCAGCAGCCCTAGACAGGGAAGCCAGCCCCAGCATTTT.

The chain uses TRBV19 and TRBJ2-2, with D possibly being TRBD2 (5 bases). The V and J ends lost 4 bases and 0 bases respectively, with 6 bases between them. The germline V gene encodes CDR1 LNHDA and CDR2 SQIVND (reference sequence). This CDR3 contains 14 residues. CDR3 sequence (DNA): TGTGCCAGTAGTAGGGGAGCGAACACCGGGGAGCTGTTTTTT. Translation: CASSRGANTGELFF.

The chain combines TRBV6-5 with TRBJ1-1; 7 positions match TRBD1. The length of the CDR3 is 14 residues. Trimming removed 6 bases from V and 5 bases from J; junction bases left unmatched: 9. Germline assignment: CDR1 MNHEY and CDR2 SVGAGI. The CDR3 protein is CASRTTGYGTEAFF. CDR3 nucleotide sequence: TGTGCCAGCAGAACGACAGGGTATGGGACTGAAGCTTTCTTT.

As for this clone: One end of the junction fails to match germline, which may point to a read error. The chain links TRBV7-7 to TRBJ2-3, with 7 positions matching TRBD2. CDR1 is SSHAT and CDR2 is FNYEAQ in the germline V gene (reference sequence). The CDR3 is 15 residues long. CDR3 sequence (DNA): TGTGCTAGCAGTCCTGGCGGGAGATCGGGGGATACGCAGTATTTT. Protein product: CASSPGGRSGDTQYF.

This clone is a singleton in its sample. The J gene is TRBJ2-7, the V gene TRBV5-4; 8 bases align to TRBD1. The V gene's germline CDR1 is SGHNT and CDR2 YYREEE (reference sequence). J lost 2 bases, V lost 4 bases, and 8 bases had no gene match. The CDR3 extends over 15 amino acids. CDR3 region: CASSPGTGAAYEQYF. In DNA, the CDR3 is TGTGCCAGCAGCCCCGGGACAGGTGCAGCCTACGAGCAGTACTTC.

This clone was seen only a few times. V usage is TRBV7-2 and J usage is TRBJ1-1; D is unclear. The CDR3 totals 14 residues. Germline V gene lookup returns CDR1 SGHTA and CDR2 FQGNSA. Trimming took off 5 bases at V and 6 bases at J, with 16 bases between the two ends. CDR3 nucleotide sequence: TGTGCCAGCAGCGCCAAGGCAGGCGTATCTGAAGCTTTCTTT. This codes for CASSAKAGVSEAFF.

The V gene is TRBV10-1, the J gene TRBJ2-1, with 12 bases that match TRBD2. CDR3 length: 15 residues. The trim removed 8 bases at V and 9 bases at J, leaving 11 bases unmatched. Germline lookup yields CDR1 WNHNN and CDR2 SYGVQD (reference sequence). The DNA of the CDR3 is TGCGCCAGCCCATTTGAGACTAGCGGGAGAATTGAGCAGTTCTTC. Amino acid sequence: CASPFETSGRIEQFF.

The rearrangement joins TRBV7-2 to TRBJ2-3; 12 bases agree with TRBD2. CDR3 size: 18 residues. The V gene's germline CDR1 is SGHTA and CDR2 FQGNSA. J was trimmed by 1 base and V by 5 bases; bases with no gene match: 10. The CDR3 sequence is CASSDMRLAGGGTDTQYF. Written as DNA, the CDR3 is TGTGCCAGCAGCGACATGCGTCTAGCGGGAGGGGGCACAGATACGCAGTATTTT.

This clone was detected once. This CDR3 is CASTGLNTEAFF. CDR3 nucleotides: TGTGCCAGTACAGGGCTGAACACTGAAGCTTTCTTT. The V call is TRBV19, the J call TRBJ1-1; a possible D gene is TRBD1 (5 bases). Germline lookup yields CDR1 LNHDA and CDR2 SQIVND (reference sequence). V dropped 7 bases and J dropped 0 bases, with 6 bases sitting between them. The CDR3 runs 12 residues.

The chain combines TRBV5-6 with TRBJ1-3; D may be TRBD1 (6 bases). Germline loops: CDR1 SGHDT, CDR2 YYEEEE. V dropped 6 bases and J dropped 5 bases, with 15 bases sitting between them. The CDR3 consists of 14 residues. In DNA form, the CDR3 reads TGTGCCAGCACTTTGCGGGGGGCCAGAAACACCATATATTTT. It specifies CASTLRGARNTIYF.

The gene calls are TRBV28 and TRBJ1-1; weak D call: TRBD1 (5 bases). V lost 4 bases and J 2 bases, leaving 17 bases between the germline ends. This CDR3 comprises 16 residues. Germline V lookup: CDR1 MDHEN, CDR2 SYDVKM. The CDR3 reads CASSYTRRRGNTEAFF. Written as DNA, the CDR3 is TGTGCCAGCAGTTATACGAGGAGGAGGGGAAACACTGAAGCTTTCTTT.

The chain has TRBV9 and TRBJ1-2, with D possibly being TRBD1 (6 bases). Germline lookup yields CDR1 SGDLS and CDR2 YYNGEE. The CDR3 is 15 amino acids. V was shortened by 4 bases and J by 0 bases, with 13 bases between the two germline ends. The CDR3 sequence is CASSPPTGTNYGYTF. CDR3 DNA: TGTGCCAGCAGCCCCCCGACAGGCACTAACTATGGCTACACCTTC.

The chain employs TRBV7-2 and TRBJ2-7, with D maybe TRBD1 (5 bases). Germline V gene lookup returns CDR1 SGHTA and CDR2 FQGNSA. Trimming took off 7 bases at V and 3 bases at J, with 22 bases between the two ends. The CDR3 is 16 amino acids. CDR3 protein: CASTPRSPGIGYEQYF. The CDR3 bases are TGTGCCAGCACCCCCAGGTCCCCAGGGATCGGCTACGAGCAGTACTTC.